The table lists the clone carrying this T cell receptor beta chain with a count of one. Its target is unknown. The data were taken from a study of post-analysis software for immune sequencing data. Study overall: Courses of disease covered relapsing-remitting, secondary progressive and progressive-relapsing multiple sclerosis.

Findings and caveats of the study: Four or five TRBV segments were more frequent in patients than controls; TRBV5-6, TRBV5-1 and TRBV20-1 belonged to this group. F-measure co-clustering was strong for batch-matched samples. For normalized Chao1 diversity, multiple sclerosis patients scored significantly lower than controls did.

TCR beta cDNA libraries had unique molecular identifiers. It was from about 0.94 to 9.7 million T cells that 500,000 or so cDNA molecules came. Using its own MiXCR run on the PCR reads, TCRdb lists one record per CDR3 protein. The repertoire holds 750,000 to 900,000 distinct CDR3 sequences, with about half as singletons. The CDR3 spans 17 residues. V was pared by 0 bases and J by 4 bases, with 18 bases between. Germline V CDR1 and CDR2: SGHRS, YFSETQ. This clonotype was sampled from a girl between 10 and 17 years old with multiple sclerosis. The source material was blood. The chain employs TRBV5-1 and TRBJ2-3; D is possibly TRBD1 (5 bases). The CDR3 nucleotides read TGCGCCAGCAGCTTGGCCGGACGACAGATGAGCGCAGATACGCAGTATTTT. Protein: CASSLAGRQMSADTQYF.